These T cell receptor beta chains were read from a single sample in a study of T-cell reconstitution after alpha-beta-depleted transplantation in children. MiXCR, run by TCRdb on the PCR reads, gives a single entry per CDR3 protein. The sample has hundreds of thousands of distinct CDR3 sequences, under 9.5% seen once. The input for sequencing was PBMCs, mostly from graft donor cells, taken 180 days after TCRalphabeta/CD19-depleted stem cell transplant. The receptors shown here come from a male patient between 5 and 17 years old who had a stem cell transplant for acute lymphoblastic leukemia, so the T cells may come from the graft donor. Each CDR3 is given with its conserved first and last residue. A D gene is named only where the DNA matches it firmly. Some rows mark clone size as missing; the rest say once, few, many or name a class of expanded clone.

v_call	clone_size	j_call	d_call	cdr3_nt	cdr3_aa
TRBV12-3/TRBV12-4	many	TRBJ1-4	-	TGTGCCAGCAGCCCGGGGGCCTTTAATGAAAAACTGTTTTTT	CASSPGAFNEKLFF
TRBV7-9	many	TRBJ2-1	TRBD2	TGTGCCAGCAGCTTTTATCTAGCGGGATTTGACAATGAGCAGTTCTTC	CASSFYLAGFDNEQFF
TRBV9	many	TRBJ2-1	-	TGTGCCAGCAGCGTAGCCCCGCTAGCCCCTGAGCAGTTCTTC	CASSVAPLAPEQFF
TRBV4-3	many	TRBJ2-5	-	TGCGCCAGCAGCCGCGGGGGTGGACAGGGTGGGGAGACCCAGTACTTC	CASSRGGGQGGETQYF
TRBV3-1	many	TRBJ1-5	-	TGTGCCAGCAGCCAAGGCAGGCCCAATCAGCCCCAGCATTTT	CASSQGRPNQPQHF
TRBV18	many	TRBJ2-5	-	TGTGCCAGCTCACCAAATCCAGGGGGAGGAGGAGAGACCCAGTACTTC	CASSPNPGGGGETQYF
TRBV7-9	many	TRBJ2-4	-	TGTGCCAGCAGCTTGGACTGGTTAGCCAAAAACATTCAGTACTTC	CASSLDWLAKNIQYF
TRBV20-1	many	TRBJ1-1	-	TGCAGTGCAACCCAAAACACTGAAGCTTTCTTT	CSATQNTEAFF
TRBV20-1	many	TRBJ1-1	-	TGCAGTGCTATCGAGGGGAACACTGAAGCTTTCTTT	CSAIEGNTEAFF
TRBV7-3	-	TRBJ2-2	TRBD1	TGTGCCAGCAGCCCCGGGACAGAAAACACCGGGGAGCTGTTTTTT	CASSPGTENTGELFF
TRBV18	-	TRBJ1-1	-	TGTGCCAGCTCACCACCGAGCATGAACACTGAAGCTTTCTTT	CASSPPSMNTEAFF
TRBV20-1	many	TRBJ1-1	-	TGCAGTGCTTGGGACACCATGAACACTGAAGCTTTCTTT	CSAWDTMNTEAFF
TRBV20-1	many	TRBJ2-3	-	TGCAGTGCTAGCCCCATCACAGATACGCAGTATTTT	CSASPITDTQYF
TRBV3-1	many	TRBJ2-1	-	TGTGCCAGCAGCCAAGCCCCGGGGAGTAGTGGTGAGCAGTTCTTC	CASSQAPGSSGEQFF